This T cell receptor beta chain was retrieved from a study of read filtering for tumor transcriptome and immune sequencing. About the study: Mean patient age was 65.9 years, range roughly 45 to 85; 17 male, 14 female. IR-seq gave about 4.05 to 11 million TCR reads per sample; RNA-seq gave about 75 to 1,400. Study-level points and caveats: Sorted CD138-negative bone marrow cells were not purified T cells. IR-seq and RNA-seq agreed better without single-read clonotypes.

From approximately 430 ng of RNA, a library with molecular barcoded alpha/delta and beta/gamma adaptors was made. TCRdb re-called the reads through MiXCR, storing one row per CDR3 protein. The sample lists some 46,000 distinct CDR3 sequences; roughly a fifth were seen once. Ten or more counts support this clonotype. As yet, its antigen is unknown. The CDR3 spans 18 residues. CDR1 MDHEN and CDR2 SYDVKM come from the germline V gene. Trimming took 5 bases from V and 4 from J; bases not matched to a gene: 15. The sequence derives from a donor at least 40 years old with multiple myeloma. This rearrangement joins TRBV28 to TRBJ2-1; TRBD2 matches at 9 bases. Sequenced material: a population of CD138-negative cells sorted from bone marrow. The CDR3, as DNA: TGTGCCAGCAGTCTACAAAGAGGACTGCTAGCGGGGTACAATGAGCAGTTCTTC. Residues: CASSLQRGLLAGYNEQFF. Full variable domain (missing parts from reference TRBV28 and TRBJ2-1): DVKVTQSSRYLVKRTGEKVFLECVQDMDHENMFWYRQDPGLGLRLIYFSYDVKMKEKGDIPEGYSVSREKKERFSLILESASTNQTSMYLCASSLQRGLLAGYNEQFFGPGTRLTVL.